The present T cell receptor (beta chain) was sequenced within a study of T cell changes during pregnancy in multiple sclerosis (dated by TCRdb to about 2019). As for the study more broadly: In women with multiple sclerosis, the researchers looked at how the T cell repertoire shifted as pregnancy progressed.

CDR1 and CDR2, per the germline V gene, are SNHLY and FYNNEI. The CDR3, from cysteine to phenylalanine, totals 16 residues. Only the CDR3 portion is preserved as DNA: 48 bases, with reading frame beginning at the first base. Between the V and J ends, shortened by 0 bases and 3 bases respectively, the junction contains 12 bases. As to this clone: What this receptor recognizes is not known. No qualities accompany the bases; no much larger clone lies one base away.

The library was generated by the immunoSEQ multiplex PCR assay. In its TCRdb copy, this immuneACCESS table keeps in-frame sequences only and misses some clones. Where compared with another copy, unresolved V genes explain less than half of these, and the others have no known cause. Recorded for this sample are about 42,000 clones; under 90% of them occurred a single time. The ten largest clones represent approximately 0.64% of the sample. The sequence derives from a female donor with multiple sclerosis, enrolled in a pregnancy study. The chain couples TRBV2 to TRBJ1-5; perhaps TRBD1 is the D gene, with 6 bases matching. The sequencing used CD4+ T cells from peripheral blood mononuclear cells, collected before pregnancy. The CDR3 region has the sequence CASSEAQGGNNQPQHF. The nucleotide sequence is TGTGCCAGCAGTGAAGCGCAAGGGGGTAACAATCAGCCCCAGCATTTT.